This T cell receptor (beta chain) originates from a study of blood T cells in healthy people across ages. The CDR3 runs to 14 residues. The V segment lost 4 bases and the J segment 4 bases; nucleotides outside the gene matches: 6. Germline CDR1 and CDR2: SNHLY and FYNNEI. This clonotype was recorded once. The antigen remains undetermined. A second PCR, run for about 7 to 11 cycles, used a sample-barcoded 5' primer plus a J-beta primer mix. TCRdb re-called the 5' RACE reads through MiXCR, storing one row per CDR3 protein. Here the sample spans about 840,000 distinct CDR3 sequences, almost 30% being singletons. Regarding the study as a whole: Higher naive T cell percentage went strongly together with higher TCR beta diversity. Investigators treated diversity estimates from one million T cells as underestimates.

This same sample was also part of a study on T cells of mothers and their children. That report adds: Slightly, though not significantly, more overlap was seen in related than in unrelated mother-child pairs.

This chain connects TRBV2 to TRBJ2-5; TRBD2 matches 7 bases. This sequence was found in a woman aged 40-49 years in good health. Input material: blood. The CDR3 here is CASSASPGGETQYF. CDR3 nucleotide sequence: TGTGCCAGCAGTGCAAGCCCGGGGGGAGAGACCCAGTACTTC.